This TCR beta chain was found in a study of vaccination and CD4 T cells after COVID-19. The study sequenced cultured CD4+ T cell DNA using the Oncomine TCR Beta short-read assay. TCRdb re-analysed the PCR reads in MiXCR, keeping a single row per CDR3 protein. In the table there are some 11,000 distinct CDR3 sequences, roughly 61% of which are singletons. Germline V gene lookup returns CDR1 GTSNPN and CDR2 SVGIG (reference sequence). V was cut by 5 bases and J by 4 bases, with 10 bases left in between. The CDR3 contains 12 residues. Treatment here: roughly ten-day PBMC culture with coronavirus spike peptide pools or control peptides (ViraFEST assay). Note on this clonotype: The antigen is unknown.

This clonotype was sampled from a human donor who had recovered from COVID-19. Input material: CD4+ T cells from blood, cultured in vitro. V usage is TRBV30 and J usage is TRBJ2-3; D unresolved. The DNA of the CDR3 is TGTGCCTGGGGGGTAAACGCAGATACGCAGTATTTT. Protein sequence: CAWGVNADTQYF.